Shown below are 19 T cell receptor beta chains from a single sample sequenced in a study of CD8+CD57+ T cells in acquired aplastic anemia. Genomic DNA acted as the template from which TCR beta VDJ combination and CDR3 sequence profiling were carried out. TCRdb analysed the reads with MiXCR anew, one entry per CDR3 protein. The table has some 160,000 distinct CDR3 sequences, around 48% seen once. The authors sequenced patients whose flow cytometry had shown CD8+CD57+ cell expansion. Material: sorted CD4+, CD8+, or CD8+CD57+ T cells (not recorded which) from PBMCs. Receptors originate from a human donor with aplastic anemia.

This chain connects TRBV7-2 to TRBJ2-5; D is unclear. Trimming took off 7 bases at V and 0 bases at J, with 9 bases between the two ends. Germline lookup yields CDR1 SGHTA and CDR2 FQGNSA. The CDR3 sequence is 13 residues long. DNA for the CDR3: TGTGCCAGCAATTATGCGTACCAAGAGACCCAGTACTTC. As protein: CASNYAYQETQYF. Full variable domain (rest looked up from reference TRBV7-2 and TRBJ2-5): GAGVSQSPSNKVTEKGKDVELRCDPISGHTALYWYRQSLGQGLEFLIYFQGNSAPDKSGLPSDRFSAERTGGSVSTLTIQRTQQEDSAVYLCASNYAYQETQYFGPGTRLLVL.

This clonotype showed up just once. The J gene is TRBJ2-2, the V gene TRBV29-1; D possibly corresponds to TRBD1 (6 bases). V gave up 7 bases and J gave up 4 bases, with 13 bases separating them. From germline, CDR1 is SQVTM and CDR2 ANQGSEA. The length of the CDR3 is 13 residues. CDR3 sequence: CSATGSGTGELFF. CDR3 nucleotide sequence: TGCAGCGCCACAGGGTCTGGCACCGGGGAGCTGTTTTTT.

In this sample, this clonotype turned up many times. The V gene is TRBV20-1, the J gene TRBJ2-1, with TRBD2 identical over 14 bases. The V segment lost 3 bases and the J segment 8 bases; nucleotides outside the gene matches: 9. Germline V gives CDR1 DFQATT, CDR2 SNEGSKA (reference sequence). The CDR3 consists of 16 residues. CDR3 residues: CSARKPGLAGADEQFF. The CDR3 coding sequence is TGCAGTGCTAGGAAACCGGGACTAGCGGGAGCGGATGAGCAGTTCTTC.

The chain is built from TRBV29-1 and TRBJ2-3; D is possibly TRBD1 or TRBD2 (5 bases each). Trimming cost V 4 bases and J 1 base, with 18 bases left between them. The CDR3 sequence is 16 residues long. Germline lookup yields CDR1 SQVTM and CDR2 ANQGSEA. The CDR3 protein is CSVVGDLGVRTDTQYF. The DNA of the CDR3 is TGCAGCGTTGTAGGGGACCTCGGGGTACGCACAGATACGCAGTATTTT.

Many counts were recorded for this clonotype. The V gene is TRBV20-1, the J gene TRBJ1-5; D perhaps matches TRBD1 (5 bases). The CDR3 consists of 13 residues. Germline assignment: CDR1 DFQATT and CDR2 SNEGSKA (reference sequence). Trimming removed 3 bases at V and 5 bases at J, with 11 bases between. Written as DNA, the CDR3 is TGCAGTGCTAGTCTGGGGCTCGATCAGCCCCAGCATTTT. It is translated as CSASLGLDQPQHF.

The sample holds many counts of this clonotype. The chain combines TRBV5-1 with TRBJ2-2, with D unresolved. CDR1 and CDR2 (germline): SGHRS, YFSETQ. With 7 bases removed from V and 0 bases from J, the gap between germline ends came to 10 bases. This CDR3 comprises 14 residues. The CDR3 spells CASSSQPNTGELFF. The DNA of the CDR3 is TGCGCCAGCTCGAGTCAGCCGAACACCGGGGAGCTGTTTTTT.

Many counts were recorded for this clonotype. The chain links TRBV19 to TRBJ2-1; D not certain. This CDR3 is 15 amino acids long. CDR1 is LNHDA and CDR2 is SQIVND in the germline V gene (reference sequence). V was clipped by 4 bases and J by 6 bases, with 16 bases between them. The CDR3 coding sequence is TGTGCCAGTAGTAAACCCCAAGTGGGCATCAATGAGCAGTTCTTC. This sequence encodes CASSKPQVGINEQFF. The full variable domain, completed using reference TRBV19 and TRBJ2-1, is DGGITQSPKYLFRKEGQNVTLSCEQNLNHDAMYWYRQDPGQGLRLIYYSQIVNDFQKGDIAEGYSVSREKKESFPLTVTSAQKNPTAFYLCASSKPQVGINEQFFGPGTRLTVL.

At least ten counts were recorded for this clonotype. This chain connects TRBV28 to TRBJ1-6, with 10 bases lining up with TRBD1. Trimming removed 2 bases from V and 7 bases from J; junction bases left unmatched: 2. The CDR3 length is 15 residues. Germline CDR1 reads MDHEN; CDR2 reads SYDVKM. The CDR3 loop is CASSLEGQGNSPLHF. Written as DNA, the CDR3 is TGTGCCAGCAGTTTAGAGGGACAGGGGAATTCACCCCTCCACTTT.

A note on this clonotype: A read error may explain this, as a much larger clone is one base away. The rearrangement uses TRBV6-8 and TRBJ1-1, with TRBD1 as a possible D gene (5 bases). CDR1 is MNHGY, CDR2 SAAAGT, per germline. The CDR3 length is 16 residues. Trimming took off 6 bases at V and 1 base at J, with 18 bases between the two ends. This chain's CDR3 is CASRHQTAGPNTEAFF. The CDR3 coding sequence is TGTGCCAGCAGACACCAGACAGCTGGCCCGAACACTGAAGCTTTCTTT.

Remarks on this clonotype: One end of the junction fails to match germline, which may point to a read error. Here the CDR3 reads CASSLGAGRVIF. In nucleotides, the CDR3 is TGTGCCAGCAGTTTAGGGGCCGGCAGGGTCATCTTC. The V and J genes are TRBV27 and TRBJ1-2; possible D gene TRBD1, 5 bases. The CDR3 covers 12 residues. Per germline, CDR1 MNHEY and CDR2 SMNVEV (reference sequence).

The rearrangement joins TRBV7-9 to TRBJ2-5, with 8 bases that match TRBD2. With 5 bases clipped from V and 5 bases from J, the junction kept 10 bases outside the gene matches. The germline V gene has CDR1 SEHNR and CDR2 FQNEAQ (reference sequence). The CDR3 spans 15 residues. The CDR3 loop is CASSTLAGTGETQYF. CDR3 bases: TGTGCCAGCAGCACCTTAGCGGGGACGGGGGAGACCCAGTACTTC. The full variable domain, in which reference TRBV7-9 and TRBJ2-5 provide the parts outside the CDR3, is DTGVSQNPRHKITKRGQNVTFRCDPISEHNRLYWYRQTLGQGPEFLTYFQNEAQLEKSRLLSDRFSAERPKGSFSTLEIQRTEQGDSAMYLCASSTLAGTGETQYFGPGTRLLVL.

This clonotype occurred many times. The chain couples TRBV3-1 to TRBJ2-5; 7 bases match TRBD2. Trimming cost V 4 bases and J 2 bases; bases outside gene matches: 4. Germline V CDR1 and CDR2: LGHDT, YNNKEL (reference sequence). The CDR3 runs 14 residues. CDR3 region: CASSRLAEQETQYF. In DNA, the CDR3 is TGTGCCAGCAGCCGTCTAGCGGAACAAGAGACCCAGTACTTC.

V usage is TRBV2 and J usage is TRBJ1-6; 10 bases align to TRBD1. With V trimmed by 5 bases and J by 9 bases, 4 bases remained unmatched. The length of the CDR3 is 14 residues. Germline CDR1 and CDR2: SNHLY and FYNNEI. This CDR3 reads CASSKRQGASPLHF. The CDR3 coding sequence is TGTGCCAGCAGTAAGAGACAGGGGGCTTCACCCCTCCACTTT.

With respect to this clonotype: A much larger clone is a single base away; this may be a read error. This chain links TRBV11-1 with TRBJ1-1, with D maybe TRBD1 (5 bases). From germline, CDR1 is SGHAT and CDR2 FQDESV (reference sequence). Trimming took 5 bases from V and 3 from J, leaving 13 bases between them. The CDR3 contains 14 residues. The CDR3 DNA reads as TGTGCCAGCAGCCCCGAGACAGTGGACACTGAAGCTTTCTTT. Amino acid sequence: CASSPETVDTEAFF. Supplemented by reference TRBV11-1 and TRBJ1-1, the full variable domain reads EAEVAQSPRYKITEKSQAVAFWCDPISGHATLYWYRQILGQGPELLVQFQDESVVDDSQLPKDRFSAERLKGVDSTLKIQPAELGDSAMYLCASSPETVDTEAFFGQGTRLTVV.

The chain uses TRBV20-1 and TRBJ2-4; D not certain. The germline V gene encodes CDR1 DFQATT and CDR2 SNEGSKA (reference sequence). The V gene lost 0 bases and the J gene lost 0 bases, with 12 bases spanning the gap. The CDR3 extends over 16 amino acids. Written as DNA, the CDR3 is TGCAGTGCTAGAGACCCCCATCGTCTAGCCAAAAACATTCAGTACTTC. Translated: CSARDPHRLAKNIQYF.

This clonotype was recorded many times. The rearrangement joins TRBV20-1 to TRBJ2-7, with a possible D match to TRBD2 (5 bases). CDR3 length equals 16 residues. CDR1 DFQATT and CDR2 SNEGSKA come from the germline V gene (reference sequence). V lost 0 bases and J 0 bases, leaving 15 bases between the germline ends. CDR3 bases: TGCAGTGCTAGAGATAAATTCGGGATCTCCTCCTACGAGCAGTACTTC. Its protein product is CSARDKFGISSYEQYF.

The table lists this clonotype with many counts. V gene TRBV5-1 combines with J gene TRBJ1-3, with D possibly matching TRBD1 (6 bases). Germline CDR1 reads SGHRS; CDR2 reads YFSETQ. V was cut by 4 bases and J by 0 bases, with 14 bases left in between. The CDR3 is made up of 16 amino acids. CDR3 nucleotide sequence: TGCGCCAGCAGCACCGGAGGGGGTGGCTCTGGAAACACCATATATTTT. Translated, it gives CASSTGGGGSGNTIYF. The full variable domain, rest sourced from reference TRBV5-1 and TRBJ1-3, is KAGVTQTPRYLIKTRGQQVTLSCSPISGHRSVSWYQQTPGQGLQFLFEYFSETQRNKGNFPGRFSGRQFSNSRSEMNVSTLELGDSALYLCASSTGGGGSGNTIYFGEGSWLTVV.

This sequence joins TRBV10-2 and TRBJ1-2, with D hard to call. The germline V gene encodes CDR1 WSHSY and CDR2 SAAADI. The CDR3 is 11 residues long. V lost 8 bases and J lost 2, with 6 bases in between. CDR3 region: CASGQNYGYTF. CDR3 DNA: TGCGCCAGCGGCCAGAACTATGGCTACACCTTC.

This clonotype was seen many times. The chain links TRBV7-9 to TRBJ2-7; 9 nucleotides align to TRBD2. The V gene end was trimmed by 2 bases and the J gene end by 0 bases; junction bases not matched to a gene: 2. Germline CDR1 and CDR2: SEHNR and FQNEAQ (reference sequence). The length of the CDR3 is 15 residues. CDR3 sequence (DNA): TGTGCCAGCAGCTTATATAGCGGGAGCTCCTACGAGCAGTACTTC. Amino acids: CASSLYSGSSYEQYF.